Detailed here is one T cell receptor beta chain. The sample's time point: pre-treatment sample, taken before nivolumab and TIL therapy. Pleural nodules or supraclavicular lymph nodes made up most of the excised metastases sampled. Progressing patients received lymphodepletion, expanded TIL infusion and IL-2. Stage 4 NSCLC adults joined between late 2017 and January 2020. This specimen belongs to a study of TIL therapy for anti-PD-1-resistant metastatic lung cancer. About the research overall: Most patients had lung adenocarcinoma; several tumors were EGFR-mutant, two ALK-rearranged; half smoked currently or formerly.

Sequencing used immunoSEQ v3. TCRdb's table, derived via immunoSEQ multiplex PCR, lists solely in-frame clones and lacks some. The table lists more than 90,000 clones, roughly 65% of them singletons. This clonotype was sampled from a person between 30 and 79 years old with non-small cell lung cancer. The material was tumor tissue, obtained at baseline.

CDR3 nucleotides: TGTGCCAGCAGGCCACGGGTAGGAGAGACCCAGTACTTC. Translation gives CASRPRVGETQYF. The chain is built from TRBV27 and TRBJ2-5; the D is unclear. There are 13 residues in the CDR3. Trimming stripped 6 bases from V and 4 bases from J, with 12 bases between. Germline V lookup: CDR1 MNHEY, CDR2 SMNVEV (reference sequence).